This passage covers 26 T cell receptor beta chains from one sample sequenced in a study of blood T cell repertoires in COVID-19. TCRdb keeps only in-frame clones here, not all; method: immunoSEQ multiplex PCR. The data contain 350,000 to 450,000 clones, just under 90% of them singletons. Sequenced sample: PBMCs or T cells enriched from blood (not recorded which). Source of these receptors: a woman in her 30s who had recovered from COVID-19.

The rearrangement uses TRBV10-2 and TRBJ2-7; a weak D match, TRBD2 (5 bases). This CDR3 is built from 17 residues. Germline CDR1 reads WSHSY; CDR2 reads SAAADI. V shed 0 bases and J shed 6 bases, with 21 bases lying between them. This chain's CDR3 is CASSESTADYHWGEQYF. The CDR3 bases are TGCGCCAGCAGTGAGTCGACCGCCGACTACCATTGGGGCGAGCAGTACTTC.

The chain is built from TRBV4-3 and TRBJ2-7; 9 nucleotides align to TRBD1. CDR3 size: 15 residues. V dropped 1 base and J dropped 4; count of bases not matched to a gene: 5. Germline assignment: CDR1 LGHNA and CDR2 YSLEER. The CDR3 spells CASSQGAGQGYEQYF. CDR3 nucleotide sequence: TGCGCCAGCAGCCAAGGCGCAGGACAGGGGTACGAGCAGTACTTC.

The rearrangement uses TRBV7-2 and TRBJ1-2; D is possibly TRBD1 (5 bases). Trimming took 5 bases from V and 4 from J, leaving 17 bases between them. This CDR3 has 15 residues. CDR1 and CDR2 from the germline V gene are SGHTA and FQGNSA. This CDR3 is CASSNPREGSYGYTF. CDR3 nucleotide sequence: TGTGCCAGCAGCAACCCGAGGGAGGGGAGCTATGGCTACACCTTC.

This chain links TRBV7-6 with TRBJ1-1; D is ambiguous. Germline values: CDR1 SGHVS, CDR2 FNYEAQ. The ends were cut back, 3 bases at V and 6 bases at J, with 11 bases in the middle. The CDR3 has 13 amino acids. The CDR3 region has the DNA TGTGCCAGCAGCTTGGCAGAAGAGGCTGAAGCTTTCTTT. Translation: CASSLAEEAEAFF.

This clone appeared once. V usage is TRBV7-9 and J usage is TRBJ2-1, with D perhaps matching TRBD2 (6 bases). Germline lookup yields CDR1 SEHNR and CDR2 FQNEAQ (reference sequence). The CDR3 contains 16 residues. The V and J ends lost 3 bases and 0 bases respectively, with 12 bases between them. CDR3 in DNA: TGTGCCAGCAGCTTGTCACTCGGGAGCTCCTACAATGAGCAGTTCTTC. Protein sequence: CASSLSLGSSYNEQFF.

The chain recombines TRBV20-1 with TRBJ1-5, with 7 bases matching TRBD1. Unmatched junction bases numbered 10, after V lost 6 bases and J lost 5 bases. The CDR3 contains 14 residues. Germline lookup yields CDR1 DFQATT and CDR2 SNEGSKA (reference sequence). The CDR3 loop is CSASRTGRDQPQHF. CDR3 nucleotides: TGCAGTGCGAGTAGGACAGGTAGGGATCAGCCCCAGCATTTT.

The chain links TRBV14 to TRBJ2-7, with D hard to call. CDR1 SGHDN and CDR2 FVKESK come from the germline V gene. The CDR3 is made up of 15 amino acids. V shed 7 bases and J shed 0 bases, with 16 bases lying between them. In nucleotides, the CDR3 is TGTGCCAGCACCCCCACTATTTTGAGCTCCTACGAGCAGTACTTC. Protein sequence: CASTPTILSSYEQYF.

V and J are TRBV19 and TRBJ1-1, with D perhaps matching TRBD1 (6 bases). The CDR3 loop spans 15 amino acids. The ends were cut back, 7 bases at V and 5 bases at J, with 20 bases in the middle. CDR1 is LNHDA and CDR2 is SQIVND in the germline V gene (reference sequence). The CDR3 loop reads CASKPGGGLMTEAFF. DNA of the CDR3: TGTGCCAGTAAGCCGGGCGGGGGGCTAATGACTGAAGCTTTCTTT.

This clone was detected only once. J is TRBJ2-7 and V is TRBV30; D possibly corresponds to TRBD1 (5 bases). V gave up 5 bases and J gave up 1 base, with 9 bases separating them. Germline V gene data show CDR1 as GTSNPN and CDR2 as SVGIG (reference sequence). The CDR3 consists of 12 residues. The CDR3 spells CAWVQGSYEQYF. DNA of the CDR3: TGTGCCTGGGTCCAGGGTTCCTACGAGCAGTACTTC.

The rearrangement uses TRBV2 and TRBJ1-2, with TRBD1 matching 9 bases. CDR1 is SNHLY and CDR2 is FYNNEI in the germline V gene. Germline trimming cut 5 bases from V and 1 base from J; bases unmatched to any gene: 2. The CDR3 length is 14 residues. In DNA, the CDR3 is TGTGCCAGCAGTAGACAGGGGGATAACTATGGCTACACCTTC. Its protein is CASSRQGDNYGYTF. Supplemented by reference TRBV2 and TRBJ1-2, the full variable domain reads EPEVTQTPSHQVTQMGQEVILRCVPISNHLYFYWYRQILGQKVEFLVSFYNNEISEKSEIFDDQFSVERPDGSNFTLKIRSTKLEDSAMYFCASSRQGDNYGYTFGSGTRLTVV.

This rearrangement joins TRBV7-9 to TRBJ1-2; D is unresolved. The V gene lost 2 bases and the J gene lost 5 bases, with 24 bases spanning the gap. CDR1 and CDR2 (germline): SEHNR, FQNEAQ (reference sequence). The CDR3 contains 18 residues. The CDR3: CASSLSLRRKSPWYGYTF. The DNA of the CDR3 is TGTGCCAGCAGCTTATCTTTGAGGCGGAAATCCCCTTGGTATGGCTACACCTTC.

The V call is TRBV5-4, the J call TRBJ1-1; no definite D call. Germline V gene sequence: CDR1 SGHNT, CDR2 YYREEE (reference sequence). The CDR3 contains 13 residues. Trimming took 4 bases from V and 0 from J, leaving 7 bases between them. CDR3 DNA sequence: TGTGCCAGCAGCCGGGAGTTGAACACTGAAGCTTTCTTT. It translates to CASSRELNTEAFF.

The chain couples TRBV15 to TRBJ1-5; D perhaps matches TRBD1 (5 bases). CDR1 is LNHNV and CDR2 is YYDKDF in the germline V gene (reference sequence). This CDR3 comprises 14 residues. V was shortened by 2 bases and J by 5 bases, with 10 bases between the two germline ends. This CDR3 reads CATSRRQSHQPQHF. The DNA for the CDR3 is TGTGCCACCAGCAGACGACAGAGTCATCAGCCCCAGCATTTT.

The V gene is TRBV12-3 or TRBV12-4, the J gene TRBJ1-3; TRBD1 agrees at 7 bases. The CDR3 is 13 residues long. Losses at the gene ends were 6 bases for V and 14 bases for J; bases not matched to a gene: 13. Here the CDR3 reads CASSLSGQALLYF. The CDR3 region has the DNA TGTGCCAGCAGCCTCTCTGGACAGGCCCTCCTATATTTT.

The V gene is TRBV19, the J gene TRBJ2-3; D might be TRBD1 (6 bases). Trimming cost V 1 base and J 0 bases, with 23 bases left between them. CDR1 and CDR2 (germline): LNHDA, SQIVND (reference sequence). CDR3 length: 20 amino acids. CDR3 in amino acids: CASSIAWGRPGYSSTDTQYF. The CDR3 region has the DNA TGTGCCAGTAGTATAGCTTGGGGGCGGCCGGGATATTCTAGCACAGATACGCAGTATTTT.

V gene TRBV7-2 combines with J gene TRBJ2-3; tentative D call: TRBD1 (5 bases). CDR3 length equals 16 residues. CDR1 and CDR2 from the germline V gene are SGHTA and FQGNSA. Trimming pared 5 bases from V and 2 bases from J, leaving 17 bases between. CDR3 bases: TGTGCCAGCAGCAGGACACCTTCACTTTACACAGATACGCAGTATTTT. This codes for CASSRTPSLYTDTQYF.

On this clone: Within the sample, other DNA sequences also encode this same CDR3. V is TRBV11-2 and J is TRBJ1-4; no clear D. Germline assignment: CDR1 SGHAT and CDR2 FQNNGV. V gave up 5 bases and J gave up 7 bases, with 11 bases separating them. The CDR3 has 13 amino acids. CDR3 amino acids: CASSRNRGEKLFF. The DNA for the CDR3 is TGTGCCAGCAGCCGAAACCGCGGTGAAAAACTGTTTTTT. The whole variable domain, filled in from reference TRBV11-2 and TRBJ1-4, reads EAGVAQSPRYKIIEKRQSVAFWCNPISGHATLYWYQQILGQGPKLLIQFQNNGVVDDSQLPKDRFSAERLKGVDSTLKIQPAKLEDSAVYLCASSRNRGEKLFFGSGTQLSVL.

This chain links TRBV10-3 with TRBJ2-5, with 8 bases aligning to TRBD2. V lost 0 bases to trimming and J lost 5 bases; unmatched junction nucleotides: 11. Germline CDR1 and CDR2: ENHRY and SYGVKD. The CDR3 sequence is 17 residues long. The CDR3 spells CAISESKVGRAEETQYF. The CDR3 coding sequence is TGTGCCATCAGTGAGTCGAAGGTCGGGAGGGCCGAGGAGACCCAGTACTTC.

The genes are TRBV14 and TRBJ1-1, with 7 bases lining up with TRBD1. With V trimmed by 6 bases and J by 1 base, 5 bases remained unmatched. The CDR3 totals 14 residues. Germline V gene sequence: CDR1 SGHDN, CDR2 FVKESK. CDR3 DNA: TGTGCCAGCAGTCACAGGGGCGAGAACACTGAAGCTTTCTTT. Translation gives CASSHRGENTEAFF. The full variable domain, its missing parts supplied by reference TRBV14 and TRBJ1-1, is EAGVTQFPSHSVIEKGQTVTLRCDPISGHDNLYWYRRVMGKEIKFLLHFVKESKQDESGMPNNRFLAERTGGTYSTLKVQPAELEDSGVYFCASSHRGENTEAFFGQGTRLTVV.

This clone has only one observation. The chain joins TRBV7-3 to TRBJ1-2; D is possibly TRBD1 (5 bases). Trimming took 2 bases from V and 6 from J, leaving 13 bases between them. CDR1 is SGHTA, CDR2 FQGTGA, per germline. This CDR3 contains 14 residues. Here the CDR3 reads CASSLRGRTNGYTF. The DNA for the CDR3 is TGTGCCAGCAGCTTACGTGGACGGACAAATGGCTACACCTTC. Variable domain in full (rest from reference TRBV7-3 and TRBJ1-2): GAGVSQTPSNKVTEKGKYVELRCDPISGHTALYWYRQSLGQGPEFLIYFQGTGAADDSGLPNDRFFAVRPEGSVSTLKIQRTERGDSAVYLCASSLRGRTNGYTFGSGTRLTVV.

The rearrangement links TRBV21-1 to TRBJ1-5. TRBV21-1 is classified as a pseudogene. CDR3 length: 16 residues. The CDR3 loop reads CASSGGTDVSNQPQHF. The DNA for the CDR3 is TGTGCCAGCAGCGGGGGGACGGACGTTAGCAATCAGCCCCAGCATTTT.

The gene calls are TRBV9 and TRBJ2-3, with 15 bases that match TRBD2. CDR1 is SGDLS, CDR2 YYNGEE, per germline. Trimming at V came to 3 bases and at J to 1 base, leaving 6 bases not matched to a gene. The CDR3 runs to 18 residues. The CDR3 DNA reads as TGTGCCAGCAGCGCCGGACTAGCGGGGGGGCCTGGCACAGATACGCAGTATTTT. Amino acid sequence: CASSAGLAGGPGTDTQYF.

The chain links TRBV10-3 to TRBJ2-2; 8 nucleotides align to TRBD1. The germline gives CDR1 ENHRY, CDR2 SYGVKD. The CDR3 is 13 residues long. The DNA of the CDR3 is TGTGGGACCGGGACAGGCAACACCGGGGAGCTGTTTTTT. It translates to CGTGTGNTGELFF.

V is TRBV10-3 and J is TRBJ1-2; D not certain. This CDR3 is built from 15 residues. The ends were cut back, 6 bases at V and 1 base at J, with 15 bases in the middle. The germline V gene encodes CDR1 ENHRY and CDR2 SYGVKD. The CDR3, as DNA: TGTGCCATCAGGAGCTTCGGCGGTGATAACTATGGCTACACCTTC. Protein sequence: CAIRSFGGDNYGYTF.

The rearrangement links TRBV2 to TRBJ1-2, with a tentative D call TRBD1 (6 bases). Germline V gene sequence: CDR1 SNHLY, CDR2 FYNNEI. The V and J ends lost 1 base and 3 bases respectively, with 15 bases between them. The CDR3 totals 16 residues. The CDR3, as DNA: TGTGCCAGCAGTGAAGGAGGTACAGGGAGCGACTATGGCTACACCTTC. This codes for CASSEGGTGSDYGYTF.

The V call is TRBV27, the J call TRBJ2-7; D is possibly TRBD1 (5 bases). Germline-derived CDR1 and CDR2 are MNHEY and SMNVEV (reference sequence). Trimming cost V 2 bases and J 3 bases, with 8 bases left between them. CDR3 length: 13 amino acids. CDR3 sequence: CASSLRQGYEQYF. The CDR3 region has the DNA TGTGCCAGCAGTTTAAGGCAGGGCTACGAGCAGTACTTC.